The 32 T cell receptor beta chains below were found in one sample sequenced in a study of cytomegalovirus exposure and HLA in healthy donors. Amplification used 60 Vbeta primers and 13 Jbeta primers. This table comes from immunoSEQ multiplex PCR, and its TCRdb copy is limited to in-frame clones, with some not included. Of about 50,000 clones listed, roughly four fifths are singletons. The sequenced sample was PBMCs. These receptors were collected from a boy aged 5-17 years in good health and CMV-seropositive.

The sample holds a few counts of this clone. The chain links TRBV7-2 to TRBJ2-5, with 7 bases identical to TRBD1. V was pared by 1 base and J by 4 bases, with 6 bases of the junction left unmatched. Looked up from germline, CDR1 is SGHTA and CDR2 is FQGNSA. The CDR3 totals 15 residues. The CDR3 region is CASSLDRGFGETQYF. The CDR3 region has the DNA TGTGCCAGCAGCTTAGACAGGGGATTCGGAGAGACCCAGTACTTC.

CDR3 DNA sequence: TGTGCCAGCAGTGATCCGGGACACGATTCACCCCTCCACTTT. This sequence encodes CASSDPGHDSPLHF. The rearrangement uses TRBV25-1 and TRBJ1-6; D perhaps matches TRBD1 (6 bases). CDR3 length: 14 amino acids. V lost 3 bases to trimming and J lost 8 bases, with 11 bases between them. CDR1 MGHDK and CDR2 SYGVNS come from the germline V gene.

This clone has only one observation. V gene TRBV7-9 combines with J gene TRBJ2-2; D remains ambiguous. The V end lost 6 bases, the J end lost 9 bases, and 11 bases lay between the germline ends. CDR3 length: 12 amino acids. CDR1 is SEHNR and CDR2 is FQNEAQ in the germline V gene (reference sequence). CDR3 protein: CASRKSGRELFF. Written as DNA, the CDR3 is TGTGCCAGCAGAAAAAGTGGCCGGGAGCTGTTTTTT.

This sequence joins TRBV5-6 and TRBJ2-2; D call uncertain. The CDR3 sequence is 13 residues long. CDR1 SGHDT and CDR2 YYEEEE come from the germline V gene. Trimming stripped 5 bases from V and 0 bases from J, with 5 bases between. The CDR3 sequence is CASRITNTGELFF. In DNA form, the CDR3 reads TGTGCCAGCAGAATAACGAACACCGGGGAGCTGTTTTTT.

CDR3 region: CASSIIETGGTGELFF. Here the CDR3 DNA reads TGCGCCAGCAGTATAATCGAGACAGGAGGCACCGGGGAGCTGTTTTTT. The gene calls are TRBV10-1 and TRBJ2-2; D might be TRBD1 (6 bases). The CDR3 has 16 residues. The V gene's germline CDR1 is WNHNN and CDR2 SYGVQD (reference sequence). Between the trimmed V and J ends, which lost 5 bases and 4 bases, there was a span of 17 bases.

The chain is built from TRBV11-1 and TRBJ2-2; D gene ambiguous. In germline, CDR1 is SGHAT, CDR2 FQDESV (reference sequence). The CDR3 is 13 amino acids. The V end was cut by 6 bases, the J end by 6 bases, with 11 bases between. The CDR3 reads CASSLEGAGELFF. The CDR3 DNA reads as TGTGCCAGCAGTCTAGAAGGAGCCGGGGAGCTGTTTTTT.

The DNA of the CDR3 is TGTGCCAGCGAGGGGCTCAGGGGAGCTTTCTTT. This gives the protein CASEGLRGAFF. The genes are TRBV6-5 and TRBJ1-1; TRBD1 might be the D (6 bases). Germline V gene data show CDR1 as MNHEY and CDR2 as SVGAGI. The germline V and J ends were trimmed by 8 bases and 10 bases, with 14 bases remaining between them. The CDR3 runs to 11 residues.

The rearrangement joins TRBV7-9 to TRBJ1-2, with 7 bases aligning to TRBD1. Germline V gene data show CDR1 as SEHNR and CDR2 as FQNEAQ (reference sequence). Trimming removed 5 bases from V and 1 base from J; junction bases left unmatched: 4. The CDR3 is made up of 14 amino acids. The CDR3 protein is CASSPRDSNYGYTF. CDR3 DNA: TGTGCCAGCAGCCCCAGGGACAGTAACTATGGCTACACCTTC. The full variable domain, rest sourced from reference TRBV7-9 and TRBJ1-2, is DTGVSQNPRHKITKRGQNVTFRCDPISEHNRLYWYRQTLGQGPEFLTYFQNEAQLEKSRLLSDRFSAERPKGSFSTLEIQRTEQGDSAMYLCASSPRDSNYGYTFGSGTRLTVV.

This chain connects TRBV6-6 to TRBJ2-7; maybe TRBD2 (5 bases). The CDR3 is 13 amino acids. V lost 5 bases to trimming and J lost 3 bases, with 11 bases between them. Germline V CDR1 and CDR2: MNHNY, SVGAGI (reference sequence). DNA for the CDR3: TGTGCCAGCAGTGCTCCGGGGTACTACGAGCAGTACTTC. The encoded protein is CASSAPGYYEQYF.

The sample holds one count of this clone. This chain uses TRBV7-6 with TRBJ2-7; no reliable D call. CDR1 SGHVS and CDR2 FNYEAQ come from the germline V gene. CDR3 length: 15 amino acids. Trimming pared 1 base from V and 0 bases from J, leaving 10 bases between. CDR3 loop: CASSLGADYSYEQYF. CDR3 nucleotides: TGTGCCAGCAGCTTAGGGGCAGATTACTCCTACGAGCAGTACTTC.

The CDR3 DNA reads TGTGCCAGCAGTTACTCGATGGGGGAGGGGGGCTACACCTTC. The encoded protein is CASSYSMGEGGYTF. V usage is TRBV6-5 and J usage is TRBJ1-2, with a possible D match to TRBD1 (5 bases). This CDR3 spans 14 amino acids. Per the germline V gene, CDR1 is MNHEY and CDR2 is SVGAGI. Deletions cut 0 bases from V and 8 bases from J, with 13 bases between.

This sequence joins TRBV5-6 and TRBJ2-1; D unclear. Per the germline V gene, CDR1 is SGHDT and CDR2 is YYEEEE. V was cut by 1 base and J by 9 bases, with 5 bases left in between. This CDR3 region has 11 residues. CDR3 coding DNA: TGTGCCAGCAGCTTGAGAGCTGAGCAGTTCTTC. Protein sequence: CASSLRAEQFF.

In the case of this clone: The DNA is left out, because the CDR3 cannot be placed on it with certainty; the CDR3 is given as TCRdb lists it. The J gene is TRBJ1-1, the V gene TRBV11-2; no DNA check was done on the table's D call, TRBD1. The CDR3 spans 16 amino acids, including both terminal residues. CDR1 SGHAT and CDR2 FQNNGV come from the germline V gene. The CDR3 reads CASSRGLVTGTLKLSF.

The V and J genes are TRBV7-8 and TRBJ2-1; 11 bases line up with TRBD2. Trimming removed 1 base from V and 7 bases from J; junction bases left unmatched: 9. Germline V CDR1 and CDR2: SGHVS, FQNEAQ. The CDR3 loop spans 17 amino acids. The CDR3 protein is CASSLVSSGRKRNEQFF. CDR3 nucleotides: TGTGCCAGCAGCTTAGTATCTAGCGGGAGGAAGCGGAATGAGCAGTTCTTC.

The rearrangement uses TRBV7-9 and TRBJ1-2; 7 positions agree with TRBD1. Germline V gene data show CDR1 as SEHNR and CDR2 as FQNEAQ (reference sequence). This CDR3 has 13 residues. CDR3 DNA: TGTGTCATAGGGAGACAGGGCGGCTATGGCTACACCTTC. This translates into CVIGRQGGYGYTF.

For the CDR3, the DNA is TGTGCCAGCAGACTCTGGGGGGGAGTCACTGAAGCTTTCTTT. This gives the protein CASRLWGGVTEAFF. V and J are TRBV11-2 and TRBJ1-1; tentatively, D is TRBD1 (5 bases). This CDR3 contains 14 residues. V was clipped by 6 bases and J by 4 bases, with 15 bases between them. Germline values: CDR1 SGHAT, CDR2 FQNNGV.

CDR3 amino acids: CASIRPGVIQYF. Written as DNA, the CDR3 is TGTGCCAGCATTAGGCCGGGAGTTATTCAGTACTTC. This chain joins TRBV27 and TRBJ2-4; perhaps TRBD2 as D (6 bases). This CDR3 spans 12 amino acids. Germline loops: CDR1 MNHEY, CDR2 SMNVEV (reference sequence). Trimming left V 7 bases short and J 10 bases short, with 14 bases between.

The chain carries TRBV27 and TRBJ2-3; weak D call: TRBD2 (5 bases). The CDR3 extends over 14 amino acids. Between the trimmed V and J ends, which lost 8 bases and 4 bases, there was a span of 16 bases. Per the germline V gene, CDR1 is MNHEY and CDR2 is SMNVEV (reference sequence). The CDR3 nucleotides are TGTGCCAGCGGAAACTTCGAGGGTGCAGATACGCAGTATTTT. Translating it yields CASGNFEGADTQYF.

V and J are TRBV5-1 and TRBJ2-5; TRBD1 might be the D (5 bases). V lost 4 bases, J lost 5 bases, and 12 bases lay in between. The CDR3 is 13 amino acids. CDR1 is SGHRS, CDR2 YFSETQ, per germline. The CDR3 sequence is CASSVDRSETQYF. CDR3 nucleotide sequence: TGCGCCAGCAGCGTTGACAGATCTGAGACCCAGTACTTC.

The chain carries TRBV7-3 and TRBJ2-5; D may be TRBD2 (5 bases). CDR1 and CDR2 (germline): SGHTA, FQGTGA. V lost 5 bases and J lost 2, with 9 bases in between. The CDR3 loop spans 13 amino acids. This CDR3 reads CASSPRGQETQYF. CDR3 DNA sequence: TGTGCCAGCAGCCCCCGAGGGCAAGAGACCCAGTACTTC. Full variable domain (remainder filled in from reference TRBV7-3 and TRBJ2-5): GAGVSQTPSNKVTEKGKYVELRCDPISGHTALYWYRQSLGQGPEFLIYFQGTGAADDSGLPNDRFFAVRPEGSVSTLKIQRTERGDSAVYLCASSPRGQETQYFGPGTRLLVL.

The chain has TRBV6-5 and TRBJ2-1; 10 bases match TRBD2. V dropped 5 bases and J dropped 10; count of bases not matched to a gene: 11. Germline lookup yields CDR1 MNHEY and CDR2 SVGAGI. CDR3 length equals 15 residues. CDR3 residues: CASSHPSGGGGEQFF. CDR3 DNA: TGTGCCAGCAGTCACCCTAGCGGGGGTGGTGGGGAGCAGTTCTTC.

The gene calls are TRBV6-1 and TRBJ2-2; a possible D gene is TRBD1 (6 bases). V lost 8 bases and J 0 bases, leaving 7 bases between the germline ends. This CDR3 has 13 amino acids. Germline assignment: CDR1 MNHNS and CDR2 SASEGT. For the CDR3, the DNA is TGTGCCAGCGACAGGACGAACACCGGGGAGCTGTTTTTT. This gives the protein CASDRTNTGELFF.

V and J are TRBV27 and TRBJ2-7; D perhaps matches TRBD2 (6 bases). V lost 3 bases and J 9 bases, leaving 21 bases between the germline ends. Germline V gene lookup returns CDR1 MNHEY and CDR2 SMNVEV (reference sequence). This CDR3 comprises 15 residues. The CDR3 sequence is CASSLNVWDSRAQYF. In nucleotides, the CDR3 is TGTGCCAGCAGTTTGAACGTCTGGGACTCCAGGGCGCAGTACTTC.

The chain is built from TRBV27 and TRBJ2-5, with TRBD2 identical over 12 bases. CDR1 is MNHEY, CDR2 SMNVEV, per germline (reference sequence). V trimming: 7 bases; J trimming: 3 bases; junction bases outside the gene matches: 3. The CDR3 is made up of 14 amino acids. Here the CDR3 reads CASTRLAGEETQYF. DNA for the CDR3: TGTGCCAGCACCAGACTAGCGGGAGAAGAGACCCAGTACTTC.

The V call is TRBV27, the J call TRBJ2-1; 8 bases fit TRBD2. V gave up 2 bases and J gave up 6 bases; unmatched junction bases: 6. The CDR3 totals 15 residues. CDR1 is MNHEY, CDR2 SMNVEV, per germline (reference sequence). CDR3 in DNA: TGTGCCAGCAGTTTAGGAGCGGGGGCCTTCAATGAGCAGTTCTTC. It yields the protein CASSLGAGAFNEQFF.

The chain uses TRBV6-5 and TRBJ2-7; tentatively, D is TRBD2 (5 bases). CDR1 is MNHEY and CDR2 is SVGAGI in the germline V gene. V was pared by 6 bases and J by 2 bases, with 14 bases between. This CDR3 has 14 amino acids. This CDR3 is CASRGRGSPYEQYF. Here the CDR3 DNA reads TGTGCCAGCAGGGGCCGAGGGAGTCCCTACGAGCAGTACTTC.

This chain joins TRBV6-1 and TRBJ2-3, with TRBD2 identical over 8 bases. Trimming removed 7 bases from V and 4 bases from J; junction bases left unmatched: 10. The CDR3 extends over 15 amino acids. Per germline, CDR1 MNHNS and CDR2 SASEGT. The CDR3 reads CASTPRRGAPDTQYF. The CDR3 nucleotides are TGTGCCAGCACCCCCCGGCGGGGGGCCCCAGATACGCAGTATTTT.

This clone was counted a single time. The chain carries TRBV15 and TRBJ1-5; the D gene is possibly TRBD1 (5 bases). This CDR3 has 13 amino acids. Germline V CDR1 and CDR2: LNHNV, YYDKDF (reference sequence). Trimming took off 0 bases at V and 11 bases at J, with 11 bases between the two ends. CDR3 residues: CATSRDGGSAQHF. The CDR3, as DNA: TGTGCCACCAGCAGAGACGGGGGGTCGGCCCAGCATTTT.

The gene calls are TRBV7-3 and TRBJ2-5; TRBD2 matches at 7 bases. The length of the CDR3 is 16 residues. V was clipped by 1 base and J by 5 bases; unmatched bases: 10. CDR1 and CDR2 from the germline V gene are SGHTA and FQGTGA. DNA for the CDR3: TGTGCCAGCAGCTTAAGGGGGAGCGGGGAGAACGAGACCCAGTACTTC. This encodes CASSLRGSGENETQYF. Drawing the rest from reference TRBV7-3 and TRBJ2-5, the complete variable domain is GAGVSQTPSNKVTEKGKYVELRCDPISGHTALYWYRQSLGQGPEFLIYFQGTGAADDSGLPNDRFFAVRPEGSVSTLKIQRTERGDSAVYLCASSLRGSGENETQYFGPGTRLLVL.

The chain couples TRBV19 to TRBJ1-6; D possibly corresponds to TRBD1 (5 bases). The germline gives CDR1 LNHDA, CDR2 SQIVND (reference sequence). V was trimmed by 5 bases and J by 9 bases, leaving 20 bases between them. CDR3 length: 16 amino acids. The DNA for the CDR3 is TGTGCCAGTAGTGGGGATGCGGGGGTGAGAAGTTCACCCCTCCACTTT. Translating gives CASSGDAGVRSSPLHF. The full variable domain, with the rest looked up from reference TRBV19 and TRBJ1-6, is DGGITQSPKYLFRKEGQNVTLSCEQNLNHDAMYWYRQDPGQGLRLIYYSQIVNDFQKGDIAEGYSVSREKKESFPLTVTSAQKNPTAFYLCASSGDAGVRSSPLHFGNGTRLTVT.

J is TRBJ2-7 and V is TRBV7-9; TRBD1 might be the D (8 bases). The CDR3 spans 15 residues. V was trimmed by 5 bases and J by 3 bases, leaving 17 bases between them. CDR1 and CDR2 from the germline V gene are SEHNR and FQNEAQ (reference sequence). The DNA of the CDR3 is TGTGCCAGCAGCCGGGGGGAAGACAGGGGCTACGAGCAGTACTTC. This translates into CASSRGEDRGYEQYF. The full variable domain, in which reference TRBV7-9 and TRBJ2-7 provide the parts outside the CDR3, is DTGVSQNPRHKITKRGQNVTFRCDPISEHNRLYWYRQTLGQGPEFLTYFQNEAQLEKSRLLSDRFSAERPKGSFSTLEIQRTEQGDSAMYLCASSRGEDRGYEQYFGPGTRLTVT.

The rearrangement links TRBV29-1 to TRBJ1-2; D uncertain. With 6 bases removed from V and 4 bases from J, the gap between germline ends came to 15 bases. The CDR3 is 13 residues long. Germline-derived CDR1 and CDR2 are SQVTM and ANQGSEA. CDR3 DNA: TGCAGCGTGACCACCGAGGCTTCCTATGGCTACACCTTC. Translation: CSVTTEASYGYTF.